Below, 27 T cell receptor beta chains from the same sample are listed, as sequenced in a study of blood T cell repertoires in COVID-19. The method was immunoSEQ multiplex PCR; TCRdb's version includes in-frame clones alone and lacks a portion of them. The table includes around 130,000 clones, around 85% detected once. The source material was peripheral blood. Every receptor here comes from a woman of 80 years or more with acute or convalescent COVID-19.

The chain combines TRBV4-1 with TRBJ2-3, with D tentatively TRBD2 (5 bases). CDR1 and CDR2 (germline): MGHRA, YSYEKL. The CDR3 contains 16 residues. Trimming stripped 2 bases from V and 0 bases from J, with 12 bases between. The CDR3 sequence: CASSQPGKYSTDTQYF. Here the CDR3 DNA reads TGCGCCAGCAGCCAACCGGGGAAGTATAGCACAGATACGCAGTATTTT.

The chain is built from TRBV14 and TRBJ1-6, with D possibly TRBD1 on 5 matching bases. V was clipped by 4 bases and J by 2 bases, with 12 bases between them. The CDR3 is made up of 16 amino acids. From germline, CDR1 is SGHDN and CDR2 FVKESK. CDR3 sequence: CASSLGRDAYNSPLHF. The CDR3 DNA sequence: TGTGCCAGCAGCCTTGGCAGGGATGCCTATAATTCACCCCTCCACTTT.

The sample holds one count of this clone. V and J are TRBV5-5 and TRBJ1-3; 9 bases align to TRBD1. The CDR3 runs 17 residues. Germline-derived CDR1 and CDR2 are SGHKS and YYEKEE (reference sequence). J gave up 1 base and V 3 bases, and 8 bases lay outside the gene matches. This CDR3 reads CASSWDRAARSGNTIYF. CDR3 DNA: TGTGCCAGCAGCTGGGACAGGGCAGCGAGGTCTGGAAACACCATATATTTT.

This clone came up a few times. V usage is TRBV7-2 and J usage is TRBJ2-1, with TRBD1 matching 11 bases. J lost 10 bases, V lost 5 bases, and 10 bases had no gene match. This CDR3 has 15 amino acids. Per germline, CDR1 SGHTA and CDR2 FQGNSA. CDR3 sequence (DNA): TGTGCCAGCAGCATTGGACAGGGGGCGCAAAGGGAGCAGTTCTTC. This translates into CASSIGQGAQREQFF.

The chain recombines TRBV24-1 with TRBJ2-2, with no clear D. This CDR3 is built from 13 residues. V was cut by 9 bases and J by 0 bases, with 7 bases left in between. The V gene's germline CDR1 is KGHDR and CDR2 SFDVKD. The CDR3 reads CATASPNTGELFF. DNA for the CDR3: TGTGCCACCGCGAGTCCGAACACCGGGGAGCTGTTTTTT.

The gene calls are TRBV11-2 and TRBJ2-5; 12 bases are shared with TRBD1. This CDR3 is 16 amino acids long. Germline V gene lookup returns CDR1 SGHAT and CDR2 FQNNGV. Losses at the gene ends were 4 bases for V and 2 bases for J; bases not matched to a gene: 5. The CDR3 bases are TGTGCCAGCAGCTGGGGGACAGGGGGCTATCAAGAGACCCAGTACTTC. Translation gives CASSWGTGGYQETQYF.

The chain is built from TRBV12-5 and TRBJ2-3, with TRBD2 matching 16 bases. The CDR3 totals 17 residues. The V segment lost 3 bases and the J segment 4 bases; nucleotides outside the gene matches: 4. Germline lookup yields CDR1 LGHNT and CDR2 FRNRAP. The CDR3 DNA reads as TGTGCTAGTGGTTTAGGGACTAGCGGGGGGGCCGCAGATACGCAGTATTTT. It is translated as CASGLGTSGGAADTQYF.

This chain joins TRBV6-2 or TRBV6-3 and TRBJ2-7, with D perhaps matching TRBD1 (6 bases). The CDR3 length is 14 residues. Germline V lookup: CDR1 MNHEY, CDR2 SVGEGT. Trimming left V 2 bases short and J 2 bases short, with 10 bases between. The CDR3 DNA sequence: TGTGCCAGCAGTTACCCGACAGGAACCTACGAGCAGTACTTC. Residues: CASSYPTGTYEQYF.

The CDR3 nucleotides are TGTGCCAGTAGGAGCGGGTTAGTAGATGAGCAGTTCTTC. Translated: CASRSGLVDEQFF. The genes are TRBV5-6 and TRBJ2-1, with D tentatively TRBD2 (6 bases). CDR1 SGHDT and CDR2 YYEEEE come from the germline V gene. The ends were cut back, 8 bases at V and 8 bases at J, with 17 bases in the middle. The CDR3 extends over 13 amino acids.

V usage is TRBV19 and J usage is TRBJ2-2; 10 positions match TRBD2. CDR3 length equals 20 residues. V lost 6 bases to trimming and J lost 1 base; unmatched junction nucleotides: 17. Germline CDR1 and CDR2: LNHDA and SQIVND (reference sequence). The CDR3 loop reads CASRDYPGLAGVLNTGELFF. Here the CDR3 DNA reads TGTGCCAGTAGAGACTATCCAGGCCTAGCGGGAGTACTGAACACCGGGGAGCTGTTTTTT.

The chain carries TRBV27 and TRBJ2-1; D might be TRBD1 (5 bases). The germline V gene encodes CDR1 MNHEY and CDR2 SMNVEV (reference sequence). Trimming left V 0 bases short and J 5 bases short, with 11 bases between. The CDR3 extends over 15 amino acids. The chain's CDR3 is CASSLSVRVNNEQFF. The CDR3 coding sequence is TGTGCCAGCAGTTTATCGGTCAGGGTCAACAATGAGCAGTTCTTC.

The chain joins TRBV19 to TRBJ2-1; D not certain. Germline V gene data show CDR1 as LNHDA and CDR2 as SQIVND (reference sequence). The CDR3 has 11 residues. The V gene lost 3 bases and the J gene lost 8 bases, with 5 bases spanning the gap. The CDR3 DNA reads as TGTGCCAGTAGTATGAGAGATGAGCAGTTCTTC. Protein: CASSMRDEQFF.

The J gene is TRBJ1-3, the V gene TRBV2, with TRBD1 as a possible D gene (5 bases). The CDR3 spans 15 residues. Germline V CDR1 and CDR2: SNHLY, FYNNEI. V shed 0 bases and J shed 4 bases, with 10 bases lying between them. CDR3 DNA: TGTGCCAGCAGTGAAGCCCGGGGGTGGGGAAACACCATATATTTT. Translated: CASSEARGWGNTIYF.

V is TRBV12-3 or TRBV12-4 and J is TRBJ1-2; D is possibly TRBD1 (6 bases). The CDR3 has 13 amino acids. V was pared by 6 bases and J by 8 bases, with 16 bases between. CDR3 DNA sequence: TGTGCCAGCAGCCGCCGCCGGGGGGCCGGCTACACCTTC. As protein: CASSRRRGAGYTF.

This rearrangement joins TRBV5-8 to TRBJ2-3; D remains ambiguous. This CDR3 spans 13 amino acids. Looked up from germline, CDR1 is SGHTS and CDR2 is YDEGEE. V was trimmed by 2 bases and J by 3 bases, leaving 7 bases between them. CDR3 DNA sequence: TGTGCCAGCAGCTTTTCCAATACAGATACGCAGTATTTT. It is translated as CASSFSNTDTQYF.

The V and J genes are TRBV3-1 (or the pseudogene TRBV3-2) and TRBJ2-1; 9 bases agree with TRBD2. The CDR3 is 15 amino acids. Germline trimming cut 4 bases from V and 9 bases from J; bases unmatched to any gene: 10. Germline V gives CDR1 LGHDT, CDR2 YNNKEL (reference sequence). CDR3: CASSLRRGRDGEQFF. CDR3 DNA: TGTGCCAGCAGCCTCAGGCGCGGGAGGGACGGTGAGCAGTTCTTC.

The chain is built from TRBV19 and TRBJ2-3, with TRBD1 matching over 10 bases. Germline V lookup: CDR1 LNHDA, CDR2 SQIVND (reference sequence). V dropped 3 bases and J dropped 6; count of bases not matched to a gene: 9. This CDR3 spans 16 amino acids. CDR3 loop: CASSIIPGQGMDTQYF. The CDR3 DNA reads TGTGCCAGTAGTATTATACCGGGACAGGGGATGGATACGCAGTATTTT.

The chain couples TRBV4-1 to TRBJ1-1; D is perhaps TRBD1 (6 bases). The V gene's germline CDR1 is MGHRA and CDR2 YSYEKL. The V end was cut by 1 base, the J end by 0 bases, with 9 bases between. The CDR3 sequence is 15 residues long. CDR3 amino acids: CASSQAGTLNTEAFF. The CDR3 bases are TGCGCCAGCAGCCAAGCCGGGACACTGAACACTGAAGCTTTCTTT.

The chain links TRBV24-1 to TRBJ1-2, with D possibly being TRBD1 (6 bases). Germline V CDR1 and CDR2: KGHDR, SFDVKD. Trimming took 4 bases from V and 2 from J, leaving 10 bases between them. This CDR3 spans 14 amino acids. CDR3 sequence: CATSDLQGNYGYTF. CDR3 nucleotide sequence: TGTGCCACCAGTGACTTGCAGGGGAACTATGGCTACACCTTC.

The chain recombines TRBV3-1 (or the pseudogene TRBV3-2) with TRBJ1-1; D may be TRBD1 (5 bases). The CDR3 is 15 residues long. Trimming removed 6 bases from V and 3 bases from J, with 17 bases in between. Germline-derived CDR1 and CDR2 are LGHDT and YNNKEL (reference sequence). CDR3 region: CASRSTDSSYTEAFF. The CDR3 DNA sequence: TGTGCCAGCAGGTCGACAGACAGTTCTTACACTGAAGCTTTCTTT.

This chain connects TRBV18 to TRBJ2-6; 7 bases are shared with TRBD1. V trimming: 5 bases; J trimming: 0 bases; junction bases outside the gene matches: 4. This CDR3 comprises 16 residues. Germline V gene sequence: CDR1 KGHSH, CDR2 LQKENI. The CDR3 spells CASSTGQLSGANVLTF. The CDR3 region has the DNA TGTGCCAGCTCAACGGGACAGCTCTCTGGGGCCAACGTCCTGACTTTC.

For this clone: This sample also contains other DNA sequences that code for the same CDR3. The gene calls are TRBV29-1 and TRBJ1-1; 8 positions agree with TRBD1. CDR3 size: 13 residues. Germline V gene data show CDR1 as SQVTM and CDR2 as ANQGSEA. V dropped 2 bases and J dropped 4; count of bases not matched to a gene: 3. CDR3 nucleotides: TGCAGCGTTGAAACAGGGGGGAGCACTGAAGCTTTCTTT. This codes for CSVETGGSTEAFF.

The chain joins TRBV6-5 to TRBJ1-2, with D hard to call. Trimming left V 5 bases short and J 2 bases short, with 9 bases between. There are 13 residues in the CDR3. Per germline, CDR1 MNHEY and CDR2 SVGAGI. Written as DNA, the CDR3 is TGTGCCAGCAGTCTCGGACTCAACTATGGCTACACCTTC. Encoded protein: CASSLGLNYGYTF.

The chain couples TRBV12-3 or TRBV12-4 to TRBJ2-2, with D unclear. Between the trimmed V and J ends, which lost 7 bases and 4 bases, there was a span of 10 bases. CDR3 size: 13 residues. The CDR3, as DNA: TGTGCCAGCACCGACCAGGTCACCGGGGAGCTGTTTTTT. The encoded protein is CASTDQVTGELFF.

This clone came up once. This sequence joins TRBV27 and TRBJ2-1, with 10 bases fitting TRBD2. With 3 bases clipped from V and 1 base from J, the junction kept 24 bases outside the gene matches. The germline V gene has CDR1 MNHEY and CDR2 SMNVEV (reference sequence). CDR3 length equals 23 residues. The CDR3 spells CASSLVGTGRTSGPIGSYNEQFF. DNA for the CDR3: TGTGCCAGCAGTTTGGTCGGGACAGGACGGACTAGCGGTCCCATAGGGTCCTACAATGAGCAGTTCTTC.

The chain is built from TRBV5-4 and TRBJ2-7; 15 nucleotides line up with TRBD2. CDR3 length equals 19 residues. With V trimmed by 4 bases and J by 2 bases, 13 bases remained unmatched. The V gene's germline CDR1 is SGHNT and CDR2 YYREEE (reference sequence). The CDR3, as DNA: TGTGCCAGCAGCCCCCATGGGGGACTAGCGGGGGGCGAGACCTACGAGCAGTACTTC. Translating gives CASSPHGGLAGGETYEQYF.

The chain joins TRBV19 to TRBJ1-2; a possible D gene is TRBD1 (5 bases). The V gene's germline CDR1 is LNHDA and CDR2 SQIVND (reference sequence). This CDR3 comprises 15 residues. Between the trimmed V and J ends, which lost 3 bases and 3 bases, there was a span of 14 bases. As DNA, the CDR3 is TGTGCCAGTAGTATTTTGGGGACGGGAGACTATGGCTACACCTTC. Translating it yields CASSILGTGDYGYTF.